This T cell receptor (beta chain) was sequenced in a study of CD8 T cells in ankylosing spondylitis. Whole-study findings and limits: Reportedly, matched ankylosing spondylitis synovial fluid was significantly enriched for disease-linked clones. Disease-associated clonotypes exhibited CD8+ identity and were relatively infrequent in peripheral blood.

Only a few counts were recorded for this clonotype. Its target is not known. As the method for making TCR beta libraries, quantitative 5'-RACE with molecular barcodes was used. TCRdb used MiXCR to reprocess the 5' RACE reads, holding one entry per CDR3 protein. The sample yields 250,000 to 400,000 distinct CDR3 sequences, around 10% seen once. Germline loops: CDR1 MNHEY, CDR2 SMNVEV (reference sequence). Trimming took 7 bases from V and 6 from J; bases not matched to a gene: 13. The length of the CDR3 is 16 residues. The specimen was blood, either unsorted or a sorted T cell fraction (not recorded which). The chain employs TRBV27 and TRBJ2-2; 8 positions agree with TRBD2. The clonotype was recovered from a female donor with ankylosing spondylitis or in good health (not recorded which). The CDR3 DNA reads TGTGCCAGCAAGGCTAGCGGGCCTCTTCAATCCGGGGAGCTGTTTTTT. Protein sequence: CASKASGPLQSGELFF.